This TCR beta chain was recorded in a study of T cell responses to AZD1222 COVID-19 vaccine. Regarding the study as a whole: Clonal diversity was possibly underestimated, and the donors were mostly white British, with more females. Spike regions recognized by vaccine-associated CD4 TCRs spanned the protein, led by 160-218 and 743-854. Repertoire collection took place solely once the T cell response had peaked. Baseline testing showed seropositivity in only six AZD1222 recipients.

CDR3 length: 14 amino acids. CDR1 and CDR2 (germline): SQVTM, ANQGSEA. V shed 4 bases and J shed 0 bases, with 11 bases lying between them. Notes on this clone: No antigen is known for it.

This table comes from immunoSEQ multiplex PCR, and its TCRdb copy is limited to in-frame clones, with some not included. The sample yields roughly 84,000 clones, roughly 85% seen once. Sample: peripheral blood, taken 28 days after the second AZD1222 dose. V gene TRBV29-1 combines with J gene TRBJ2-3; D gene ambiguous. The clonotype originates from an adult who received the AZD1222 COVID-19 vaccine. CDR3 sequence: CSVALYSSTDTQYF. The DNA for the CDR3 is TGCAGCGTTGCTCTCTATTCTAGCACAGATACGCAGTATTTT.